The 30 T cell receptor beta chains below come from one sample, sequenced in a study of T-cell reconstitution after alpha-beta-depleted transplantation in children. The authors prepared the TCRbeta library with unique molecular identifiers. A single record per CDR3 protein comes from TCRdb applying MiXCR to the PCR reads. The table records about 540,000 distinct CDR3 sequences, 20% to 30% of them present only once. The source was PBMCs, collected before TCRalphabeta/CD19-depleted stem cell transplant. These receptors all come from a boy in the first two years of life with Wiskott-Aldrich syndrome, due to receive a stem cell transplant.

The J gene is TRBJ2-2, the V gene TRBV5-1; 8 positions match TRBD2. Germline assignment: CDR1 SGHRS and CDR2 YFSETQ. The CDR3 sequence is 17 residues long. Losses at the gene ends were 0 bases for V and 5 bases for J; bases not matched to a gene: 9. The CDR3 sequence is CASSLAKTSVGTGELFF. In DNA, the CDR3 is TGCGCCAGCAGCTTGGCAAAGACTAGCGTCGGAACCGGGGAGCTGTTTTTT. Based on the CDR3 plus reference TRBV5-1 and TRBJ2-2, the full variable domain is KAGVTQTPRYLIKTRGQQVTLSCSPISGHRSVSWYQQTPGQGLQFLFEYFSETQRNKGNFPGRFSGRQFSNSRSEMNVSTLELGDSALYLCASSLAKTSVGTGELFFGEGSRLTVL.

The chain has TRBV7-6 and TRBJ2-2; TRBD1 aligns across 10 bases. The CDR3 is 18 amino acids. The ends lost 5 bases at V and 4 bases at J; junction bases unmatched: 13. The germline CDR1 and CDR2 sequences are SGHVS and FNYEAQ. CDR3 bases: TGTGCCAGCAGCGTTGCGACAGGGGGCGGATGGTCCACCGGGGAGCTGTTTTTT. This gives the protein CASSVATGGGWSTGELFF.

This clonotype was recorded a few times. The rearrangement links TRBV6-6 to TRBJ1-5; tentative D call: TRBD1 (5 bases). The germline CDR1 and CDR2 sequences are MNHNY and SVGAGI (reference sequence). Trimming left V 5 bases short and J 3 bases short, with 8 bases between. The CDR3 length is 13 residues. This chain's CDR3 is CASSTGYNQPQHF. DNA for the CDR3: TGTGCCAGCAGTACAGGCTACAATCAGCCCCAGCATTTT.

In its sample, this clonotype was seen a few times. The J gene is TRBJ2-5, the V gene TRBV5-1; TRBD2 might be the D (6 bases). The V end was cut by 3 bases, the J end by 5 bases, with 14 bases between. CDR1 and CDR2 (germline): SGHRS, YFSETQ. This CDR3 is 14 amino acids long. This CDR3 is CASSSEGLWETQYF. The CDR3 DNA reads as TGCGCCAGCAGCTCGGAGGGCCTGTGGGAGACCCAGTACTTC.

Here the CDR3 reads CASSQRDIANNEQFF. DNA of the CDR3: TGCGCCAGCAGCCAGCGGGACATCGCAAACAATGAGCAGTTCTTC. The rearrangement joins TRBV4-1 to TRBJ2-1; D possibly uses TRBD1 or TRBD2 (6 bases each). The CDR3 has 15 residues. The V gene lost 3 bases and the J gene lost 5 bases, with 14 bases spanning the gap. CDR1 and CDR2 from the germline V gene are MGHRA and YSYEKL.

This clonotype has more than one count but fewer than ten. This chain uses TRBV28 with TRBJ2-3; D is unclear. The CDR3 length is 14 residues. The germline V gene encodes CDR1 MDHEN and CDR2 SYDVKM. Trimming took 8 bases from V and 0 from J, leaving 12 bases between them. CDR3 loop: CASGLALSTDTQYF. For the CDR3, the DNA is TGTGCCAGCGGGCTCGCTCTCAGCACAGATACGCAGTATTTT.

This clonotype was seen more than once but under ten times. The chain employs TRBV12-3 or TRBV12-4 and TRBJ2-5, with D perhaps TRBD2 (6 bases). The V and J ends lost 5 bases and 7 bases respectively, with 14 bases between them. This CDR3 comprises 13 residues. CDR3 sequence: CASSPGLPPTQYF. The CDR3 nucleotides are TGTGCCAGCAGTCCGGGACTCCCTCCGACCCAGTACTTC.

In this sample, this clonotype turned up a few times. V is TRBV5-1 and J is TRBJ2-2; 11 nucleotides match TRBD1. CDR3 size: 16 residues. The ends lost 3 bases at V and 5 bases at J; junction bases unmatched: 6. CDR1 is SGHRS and CDR2 is YFSETQ in the germline V gene. CDR3 residues: CASSYRDRGWTGELFF. For the CDR3, the DNA is TGCGCCAGCAGCTACCGGGACAGGGGGTGGACCGGGGAGCTGTTTTTT.

The sample holds a few counts of this clonotype. This sequence joins TRBV19 and TRBJ1-6; a possible D gene is TRBD1 (6 bases). The CDR3 has 17 residues. V lost 10 bases and J lost 7, with 26 bases in between. Germline lookup yields CDR1 LNHDA and CDR2 SQIVND (reference sequence). CDR3 loop: CATSENDRMGLNSPLHF. CDR3 sequence (DNA): TGTGCCACCTCAGAGAACGACAGGATGGGTTTGAATTCACCCCTCCACTTT.

The CDR3 coding sequence is TGTGCCAGCAGCCACAGGACAGGGTCCTCTTCTCAGCCCCAGCATTTT. Translating it yields CASSHRTGSSSQPQHF. The rearrangement joins TRBV11-1 to TRBJ1-5; 8 bases agree with TRBD1. In germline, CDR1 is SGHAT, CDR2 FQDESV (reference sequence). V trimming: 5 bases; J trimming: 6 bases; junction bases outside the gene matches: 12. This CDR3 comprises 16 residues.

The genes are TRBV5-1 and TRBJ2-3; D might be TRBD2 (5 bases). The CDR3 length is 15 residues. Germline CDR1 is SGHRS and CDR2 is YFSETQ. Trimming removed 0 bases from V and 0 bases from J, with 8 bases in between. The CDR3 is CASSLEDSSTDTQYF. The CDR3 coding sequence is TGCGCCAGCAGCTTGGAGGACTCGAGCACAGATACGCAGTATTTT.

This clonotype came up a few times. This sequence joins TRBV29-1 and TRBJ2-7, with D unclear. Between the trimmed V and J ends, which lost 5 bases and 7 bases, there was a span of 12 bases. This CDR3 contains 11 residues. Germline lookup yields CDR1 SQVTM and CDR2 ANQGSEA. The CDR3 DNA reads as TGCAGCGTTCGTAACAGTGGGGAGCAGTACTTC. Its protein product is CSVRNSGEQYF.

The gene calls are TRBV5-1 and TRBJ2-3, with a tentative D call TRBD2 (5 bases). The V and J ends lost 3 bases and 1 base respectively, with 9 bases between them. The CDR3 extends over 14 amino acids. CDR1 is SGHRS, CDR2 YFSETQ, per germline. For the CDR3, the DNA is TGCGCCAGCAGCTCAACTAGACGCACAGATACGCAGTATTTT. This gives the protein CASSSTRRTDTQYF.

The chain links TRBV20-1 to TRBJ2-3; D perhaps matches TRBD2 (5 bases). The V gene lost 1 base and the J gene lost 0 bases, with 8 bases spanning the gap. CDR1 is DFQATT and CDR2 is SNEGSKA in the germline V gene (reference sequence). There are 14 residues in the CDR3. The CDR3 coding sequence is TGCAGTGCTAGAGGGGAGCGAAGCACAGATACGCAGTATTTT. Translated: CSARGERSTDTQYF.

The sample holds a few counts of this clonotype. The CDR3 coding sequence is TGTGCCAGCACCCGGGGGCCTAAGCTAGGGGGTGAGCAGTTCTTC. Protein product: CASTRGPKLGGEQFF. This rearrangement joins TRBV28 to TRBJ2-1, with D possibly being TRBD1 or TRBD2 (6 bases each). The CDR3 consists of 15 residues. Germline V gene lookup returns CDR1 MDHEN and CDR2 SYDVKM. V dropped 7 bases and J dropped 9 bases, with 22 bases sitting between them.

The J gene is TRBJ2-3, the V gene TRBV24-1, with 7 bases identical to TRBD1. The CDR3 length is 13 residues. From germline, CDR1 is KGHDR and CDR2 SFDVKD. V shed 8 bases and J 0 bases; nucleotides not matched to a gene: 1. In DNA, the CDR3 is TGTGCCACCACAGGGGGAAGCACAGATACGCAGTATTTT. Translation gives CATTGGSTDTQYF.

This clonotype came up a few times. The chain carries TRBV6-1 and TRBJ2-7; D perhaps matches TRBD2 (6 bases). Germline CDR1 MNHNS, CDR2 SASEGT. The CDR3 is 16 amino acids. V gave up 5 bases and J gave up 3 bases, with 20 bases separating them. The DNA for the CDR3 is TGTGCCAGCAGTCCCACACTAGCCCAAAGCGTCTACGAGCAGTACTTC. It encodes CASSPTLAQSVYEQYF.

This clonotype has only a few counts. The chain recombines TRBV12-3 or TRBV12-4 with TRBJ1-1; D ambiguous. The CDR3 loop spans 14 amino acids. Trimming shortened V by 8 bases and J by 7 bases, and 20 bases separated the two germline ends. CDR3 residues: CASSLRGGQNEAFF. In nucleotides, the CDR3 is TGTGCCAGCTCACTACGTGGTGGGCAGAATGAAGCTTTCTTT.

There are a few counts of this clonotype. The chain carries TRBV11-2 and TRBJ2-1, with D unclear. CDR3 length equals 14 residues. V was clipped by 3 bases and J by 0 bases, with 6 bases between them. Germline CDR1 reads SGHAT; CDR2 reads FQNNGV. The DNA for the CDR3 is TGTGCCAGCAGCTTCGGCTTCTCCTACAATGAGCAGTTCTTC. This gives the protein CASSFGFSYNEQFF.

This clonotype was seen a handful of times. The genes are TRBV7-9 and TRBJ2-3; perhaps TRBD1 as D (6 bases). This CDR3 is 15 amino acids long. V dropped 5 bases and J dropped 0 bases, with 12 bases sitting between them. Germline V gene lookup returns CDR1 SEHNR and CDR2 FQNEAQ (reference sequence). The CDR3 sequence is CASSTGQSSTDTQYF. The DNA of the CDR3 is TGTGCCAGCAGCACTGGACAGTCTAGCACAGATACGCAGTATTTT. The full variable domain, in which reference TRBV7-9 and TRBJ2-3 provide the parts outside the CDR3, is DTGVSQNPRHKITKRGQNVTFRCDPISEHNRLYWYRQTLGQGPEFLTYFQNEAQLEKSRLLSDRFSAERPKGSFSTLEIQRTEQGDSAMYLCASSTGQSSTDTQYFGPGTRLTVL.

This clonotype has a handful of counts. This chain joins TRBV12-3 or TRBV12-4 and TRBJ1-1; D might be TRBD1 (6 bases). CDR3 length equals 15 residues. Deletions cut 6 bases from V and 4 bases from J, with 18 bases between. CDR3 amino acids: CASRLTGPVVTEAFF. DNA of the CDR3: TGTGCCAGCAGACTGACAGGCCCGGTAGTCACTGAAGCTTTCTTT.

In this sample, this clonotype turned up a few times. The junction does not match germline at one end; this may be a read error. The V call is TRBV6-1, the J call TRBJ2-7; TRBD2 aligns across 10 bases. The CDR3 covers 15 residues. Germline V lookup: CDR1 MNHNS, CDR2 SASEGT. The DNA for the CDR3 is TGTGCCAGCGGTGAACCTAGCGGGAGAGGTTACGAGCAGTACTTC. Protein sequence: CASGEPSGRGYEQYF.

In this sample, this clonotype turned up a few times. This chain uses TRBV28 with TRBJ2-3; no firm D call. The CDR3 totals 13 residues. Germline lookup yields CDR1 MDHEN and CDR2 SYDVKM. Trimming cost V 6 bases and J 4 bases, with 11 bases left between them. The CDR3 loop is CASREGSADTQYF. The CDR3 DNA follows: TGTGCCAGCAGGGAAGGATCGGCAGATACGCAGTATTTT.

The chain uses TRBV9 and TRBJ2-1; 10 bases are shared with TRBD2. This CDR3 is built from 16 residues. Germline CDR1 is SGDLS and CDR2 is YYNGEE. J lost 2 bases, V lost 3 bases, and 5 bases had no gene match. The CDR3 protein is CASSERLAGPYNEQFF. The DNA of the CDR3 is TGTGCCAGCAGCGAGAGACTAGCGGGCCCCTACAATGAGCAGTTCTTC.

This chain uses TRBV20-1 with TRBJ2-1, with 9 bases identical to TRBD1. This CDR3 is 14 amino acids long. Trimming at V came to 3 bases and at J to 3 bases, leaving 3 bases not matched to a gene. CDR1 and CDR2 (germline): DFQATT, SNEGSKA (reference sequence). This CDR3 is CSASRQGDYNEQFF. The CDR3 coding sequence is TGCAGTGCTAGTCGACAGGGGGACTACAATGAGCAGTTCTTC.

This clonotype was observed a handful of times. The chain recombines TRBV27 with TRBJ2-1, with 11 bases matching TRBD1. Unmatched junction bases numbered 2, after V lost 2 bases and J lost 8 bases. The CDR3 has 14 amino acids. CDR1 and CDR2 (germline): MNHEY, SMNVEV (reference sequence). CDR3 protein: CASSLRTGGDEQFF. The DNA for the CDR3 is TGTGCCAGCAGTTTACGGACAGGGGGCGATGAGCAGTTCTTC.

V is TRBV5-1 and J is TRBJ2-2, with D possibly being TRBD1 (6 bases). CDR3 length: 17 amino acids. CDR1 is SGHRS and CDR2 is YFSETQ in the germline V gene. Trimming removed 9 bases from V and 3 bases from J, with 24 bases in between. DNA of the CDR3: TGCGCCAAAACCAGCCGGTGGAAGGGGGTCGACACCGGGGAGCTGTTTTTT. It yields the protein CAKTSRWKGVDTGELFF.

This clonotype has more than one count but fewer than ten. The V and J genes are TRBV10-3 and TRBJ2-3; the D gene is possibly TRBD1 (7 bases). The germline V gene encodes CDR1 ENHRY and CDR2 SYGVKD. CDR3 length: 17 amino acids. The germline V and J ends were trimmed by 0 bases and 13 bases, with 26 bases remaining between them. CDR3 bases: TGTGCCATCAGTGAGTCGAGGGGGCCAACGGGAGCCGTATATAAGTATTTT. Translation gives CAISESRGPTGAVYKYF.

This clonotype was picked up a small number of times. The gene calls are TRBV30 and TRBJ2-6; D is unclear. In germline, CDR1 is GTSNPN, CDR2 SVGIG (reference sequence). The CDR3 loop spans 17 amino acids. With 0 bases removed from V and 0 bases from J, the gap between germline ends came to 12 bases. CDR3 nucleotides: TGTGCCTGGAGTGTAGTTGGCGGTAGCTCTGGGGCCAACGTCCTGACTTTC. This translates into CAWSVVGGSSGANVLTF.

In its sample, this clonotype was seen a few times. The chain combines TRBV12-3 or TRBV12-4 with TRBJ2-1; 9 nucleotides match TRBD2. There are 14 residues in the CDR3. V shed 6 bases and J 5 bases; nucleotides not matched to a gene: 5. The CDR3 here is CASRRGLANNEQFF. The CDR3 DNA reads as TGTGCCAGCAGACGAGGACTAGCGAACAATGAGCAGTTCTTC.